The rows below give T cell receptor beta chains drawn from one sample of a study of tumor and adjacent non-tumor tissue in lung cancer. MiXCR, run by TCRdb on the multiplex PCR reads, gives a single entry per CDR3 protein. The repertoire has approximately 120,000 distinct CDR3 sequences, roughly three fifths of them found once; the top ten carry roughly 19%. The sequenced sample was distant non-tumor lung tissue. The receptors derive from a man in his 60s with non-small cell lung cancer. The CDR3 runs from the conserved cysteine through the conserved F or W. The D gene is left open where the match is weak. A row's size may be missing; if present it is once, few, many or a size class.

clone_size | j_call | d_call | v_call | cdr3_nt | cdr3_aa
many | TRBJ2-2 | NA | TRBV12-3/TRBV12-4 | TGTGCCAGCAGGTGGGGTAGCGGCTACACCGGGGAGCTGTTTTTT | CASRWGSGYTGELFF
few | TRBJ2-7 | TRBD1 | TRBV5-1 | TGCGCCAGCAGCTTCGGGACAGGGATGGGGGCCTACGAGCAGTACTTC | CASSFGTGMGAYEQYF
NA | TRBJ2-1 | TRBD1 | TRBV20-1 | TGCAGTGCTAGAGCCTTCCCCCCTCGGGACAGGGGATATGAGCAGTTCTTC | CSARAFPPRDRGYEQFF
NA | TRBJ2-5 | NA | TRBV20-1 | TGCAGTGCTAGCCTGGCGAGGGGGGCTTTAGAGACCCAGTACTTC | CSASLARGALETQYF
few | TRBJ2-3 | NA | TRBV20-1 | TGCAGTGCTAGAGGCACGACAGGGACTCTCGATACGCAGTATTTT | CSARGTTGTLDTQYF
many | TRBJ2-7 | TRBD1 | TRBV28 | TGTGCCAGCAGTTTATTGACAGGGGAGCAGTACTTC | CASSLLTGEQYF
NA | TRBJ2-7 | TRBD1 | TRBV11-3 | TGTGTCGGCAGCTTCTTCCCGCCAGGTGATTTGAACCGGGACAGGGGGCTTGAGCAGTACTTC | CVGSFFPPGDLNRDRGLEQYF
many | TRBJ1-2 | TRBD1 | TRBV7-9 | TGTGCCAGCAGCGGGGGGACAGGGGACACCTATGGCTACACCTTC | CASSGGTGDTYGYTF
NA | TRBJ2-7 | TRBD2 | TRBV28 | TGTGCCAGCATAGATCGGACTAGCGGGAAATACGAGCAGTACTTC | CASIDRTSGKYEQYF
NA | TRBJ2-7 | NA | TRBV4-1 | TGCTCCAGCACCCAAGAATCGGCGGGAAACTACGAGCAGTACTTC | CSSTQESAGNYEQYF
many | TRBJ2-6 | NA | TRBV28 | TGTGCCAGCAGTCCGACAGCCTCTGGGGCCAACGTCCTGACTTTC | CASSPTASGANVLTF
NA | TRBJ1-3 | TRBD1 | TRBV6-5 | TGTGCCAGCAAGTCGACAGGGGCCGGAAACACCACATATTTT | CASKSTGAGNTTYF
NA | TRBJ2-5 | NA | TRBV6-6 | TGTGCCAGCAGTCGAGCGAGAGAGACAGCAGAGACCCAGTACTTC | CASSRARETAETQYF
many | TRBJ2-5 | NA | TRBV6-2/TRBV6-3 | TGTGCCAGCCAACACGGGGGCGAGAGGGAGACCCAGTACTTC | CASQHGGERETQYF
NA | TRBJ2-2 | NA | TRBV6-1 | TGTGCCAGCAGTGAAATTGGTCCTGAGCTGTTTTTT | CASSEIGPELFF
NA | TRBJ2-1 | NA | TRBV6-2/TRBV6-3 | TGTGCCAGCAGCATCCCGATAATAGCAGGGGACAATGGGCAGTTCTTC | CASSIPIIAGDNGQFF
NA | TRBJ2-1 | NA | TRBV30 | TGTGCCTGGAGTGTACGCCTCAGGAACTCCTACAATGAGCAGTTCTTC | CAWSVRLRNSYNEQFF
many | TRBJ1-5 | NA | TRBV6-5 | TGTGCCAGCAGCCCGGGGGGGAGCAATCAGCCCCAGCATTTT | CASSPGGSNQPQHF
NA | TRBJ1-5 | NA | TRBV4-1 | TGCGCCAGCAGCCAGAGGCAGAGTAACAATCAGCCCCAGCATTTT | CASSQRQSNNQPQHF
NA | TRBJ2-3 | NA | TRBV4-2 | TGTGTCAGCAGCCAAAACATGGGGGACGTCTATACGCAGTATTTT | CVSSQNMGDVYTQYF
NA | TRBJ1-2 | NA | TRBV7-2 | TGTGCCAGCAGCTTATTCCCCAAAGGGGAGACCTTC | CASSLFPKGETF
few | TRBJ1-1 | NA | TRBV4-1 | TGCGCCAGCAGCGGATCGGCCCCGGGTTCAAACACTGAAGCTTTCTTT | CASSGSAPGSNTEAFF
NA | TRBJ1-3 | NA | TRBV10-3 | TGTGCCATCAGTGAGTCGATAGGGACCTTTGGAAACACCATATATTTT | CAISESIGTFGNTIYF
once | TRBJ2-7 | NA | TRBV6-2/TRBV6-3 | TGTGCCAGCAGTTATACCGGGACAAGCTCCTACGAGCAGTGTTTC | CASSYTGTSSYEQCF
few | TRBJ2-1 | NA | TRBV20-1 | TGCAGTGCTAGCAGCGACTACAATGAGCAGTTCTTC | CSASSDYNEQFF
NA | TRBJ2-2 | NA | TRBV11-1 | TGTGTCAGCAGCAGGAGGACCGGGGAGCTGTTTTTT | CVSSRRTGELFF
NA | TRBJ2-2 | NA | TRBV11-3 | TGTGCCAGCGCCAGGCCCCCCGGACAAGGGGCTGTCGTGGAGCTGTTTTTT | CASARPPGQGAVVELFF
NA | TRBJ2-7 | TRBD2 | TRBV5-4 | TGTGCCAGCAGCTTCGGTGGAAGCGGGGGATACGGGCAGTACTTC | CASSFGGSGGYGQYF
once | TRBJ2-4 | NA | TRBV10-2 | TGCGCCAGCACACGTCCCTCGGGCAAAAACATTCACTACTTC | CASTRPSGKNIHYF
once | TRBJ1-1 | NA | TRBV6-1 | TGTGCCAACAGTTTTTGGACATGGGGCGCGGGGAACACTGAAGCTTTCTTT | CANSFWTWGAGNTEAFF
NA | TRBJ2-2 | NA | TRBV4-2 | TGTGCCAGCAACCAAGAATTAGTGACTAGGGGGGCCGGGGAGCTGTTTTTT | CASNQELVTRGAGELFF
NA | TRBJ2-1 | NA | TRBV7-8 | TGTGCCAGCAGTTTAGAAAGACTAGACCCTCCAAGTTGGCAGTTCTTC | CASSLERLDPPSWQFF
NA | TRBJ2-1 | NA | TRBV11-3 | TGTGCCAGCACCTGGGAAGTACTAACGAATGAGCAGTTCTTC | CASTWEVLTNEQFF
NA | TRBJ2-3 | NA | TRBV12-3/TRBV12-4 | TGTGCCTGCAGCCCTCAGGTTAGCTATCAGCCCCAGTATTTT | CACSPQVSYQPQYF
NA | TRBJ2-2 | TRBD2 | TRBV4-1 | TGCGCCAGCTGCCAACAGACTAGCGGGAGGGCGAGCACCGGGGAGCTGTTTTTT | CASCQQTSGRASTGELFF
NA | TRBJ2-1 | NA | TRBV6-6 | TGTGCCAGCAGGCTCAACAGGTTGGGGGACAATGAGCAGTTCTTC | CASRLNRLGDNEQFF
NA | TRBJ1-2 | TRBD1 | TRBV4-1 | TGCGCCAGCAGCCAAGGTTCCAGGACAGGGGACCATACTAACTATGACTACACCTTC | CASSQGSRTGDHTNYDYTF